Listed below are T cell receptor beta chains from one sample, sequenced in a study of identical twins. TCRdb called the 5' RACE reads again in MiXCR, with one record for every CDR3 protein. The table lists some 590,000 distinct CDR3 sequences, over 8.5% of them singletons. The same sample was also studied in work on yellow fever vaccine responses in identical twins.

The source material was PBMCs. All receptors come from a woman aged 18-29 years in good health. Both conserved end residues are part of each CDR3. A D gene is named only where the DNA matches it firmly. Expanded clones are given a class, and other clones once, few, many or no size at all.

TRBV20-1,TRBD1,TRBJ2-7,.,CSASKGAGSEQYF,TGCAGTGCTAGCAAGGGGGCAGGCAGCGAGCAGTACTTC
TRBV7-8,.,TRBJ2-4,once,CASSLREGVNIQYF,TGTGCCAGCAGCCTCAGGGAGGGGGTAAACATTCAGTACTTC
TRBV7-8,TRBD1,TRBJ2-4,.,CASSLPYRGENIQYF,TGTGCCAGCAGCTTACCATACAGGGGGGAAAACATTCAGTACTTC
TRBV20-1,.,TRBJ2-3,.,CSASMGVSSTDTQYF,TGCAGTGCTAGTATGGGGGTATCTAGCACAGATACGCAGTATTTT
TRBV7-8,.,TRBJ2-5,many,CASSFDVQTQYF,TGTGCCAGCAGCTTCGACGTTCAGACCCAGTACTTC
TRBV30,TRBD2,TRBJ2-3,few,CAWSVGTSGADTQYF,TGTGCCTGGAGTGTGGGGACTAGCGGGGCAGATACGCAGTATTTT
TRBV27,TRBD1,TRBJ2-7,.,CASSLGDRNEQYF,TGTGCCAGCAGTTTAGGGGACAGGAACGAGCAGTACTTC
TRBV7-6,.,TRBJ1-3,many,CASSATDSGNTIYF,TGTGCCAGCAGCGCGACAGACTCTGGAAACACCATATATTTT
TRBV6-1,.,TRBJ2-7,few,CASKIQDGASYEQYF,TGTGCCAGTAAGATACAAGACGGGGCCTCCTACGAGCAGTACTTC
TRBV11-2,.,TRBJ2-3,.,CASSPLRGGRPPTQYF,TGTGCCAGCAGCCCGCTTAGGGGGGGCCGACCACCTACGCAGTATTTT
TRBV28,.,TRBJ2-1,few,CASTARESYNEQFF,TGTGCCAGCACCGCTAGGGAGTCCTACAATGAGCAGTTCTTC
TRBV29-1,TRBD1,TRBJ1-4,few,CSVAALGGDRGRRQDRRKLFF,TGCAGCGTAGCAGCCCTGGGCGGGGACAGGGGACGGAGGCAAGATCGGAGAAAACTGTTTTTT
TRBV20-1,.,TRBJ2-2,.,CSAARTGELFF,TGCAGTGCGGCGAGAACCGGGGAGCTGTTTTTT
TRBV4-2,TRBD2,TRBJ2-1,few,CASSQGAGGSHAYNEQFF,TGTGCCAGCAGCCAAGGAGCGGGAGGCTCCCACGCCTACAATGAGCAGTTCTTC
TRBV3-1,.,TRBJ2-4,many,CASSQEAGWDIQYF,TGTGCCAGCAGCCAAGAGGCAGGGTGGGACATTCAGTACTTC
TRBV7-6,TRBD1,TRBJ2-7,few,CASSLGTGADEQYF,TGTGCCAGCAGCTTGGGGACAGGGGCAGACGAGCAGTACTTC
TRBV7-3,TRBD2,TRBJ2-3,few,CASSLNGRGGTDTQYF,TGTGCCAGCAGCTTAAATGGGCGGGGGGGAACAGATACGCAGTATTTT
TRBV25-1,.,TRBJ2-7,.,CASGRDAYEQYF,TGTGCCTCGGGGCGGGATGCCTACGAGCAGTACTTC
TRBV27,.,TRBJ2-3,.,CASSLQESTDTQYF,TGTGCCAGCAGTCTCCAGGAAAGCACAGATACGCAGTATTTT
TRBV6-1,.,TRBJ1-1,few,CASSVPENTEAFF,TGTGCCAGCAGTGTTCCAGAGAACACTGAAGCTTTCTTT
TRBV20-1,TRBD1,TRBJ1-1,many,CSARDSYTEAFF,TGCAGTGCCAGGGACAGTTACACTGAAGCTTTCTTT
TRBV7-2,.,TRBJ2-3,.,CASSLTPRSGDTQYF,TGTGCCAGCAGCTTAACCCCCCGCAGCGGGGATACGCAGTATTTT
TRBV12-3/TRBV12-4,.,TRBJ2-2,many,CASSLTGIGELFF,TGTGCCAGCAGTTTAACGGGGATCGGGGAGCTGTTTTTT
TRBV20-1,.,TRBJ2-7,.,CSARGISSYEQYF,TGCAGTGCTAGAGGGATAAGCTCCTACGAGCAGTACTTC
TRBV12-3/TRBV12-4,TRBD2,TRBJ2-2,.,CASTPIAGPGELFF,TGTGCCAGCACCCCTATAGCGGGACCCGGGGAGCTGTTTTTT
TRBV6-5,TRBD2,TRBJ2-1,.,CASSYAGGIDEQFF,TGTGCCAGCAGTTACGCGGGAGGTATCGATGAGCAGTTCTTC
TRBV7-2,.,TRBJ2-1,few,CASSAGLPPQDEQFF,TGTGCCAGCAGTGCGGGACTCCCCCCTCAGGATGAGCAGTTCTTC
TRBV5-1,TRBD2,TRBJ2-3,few,CASSEIGLAVTDTQYF,TGCGCCAGCAGCGAAATAGGACTAGCGGTCACAGATACGCAGTATTTT
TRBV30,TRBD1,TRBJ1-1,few,CAWSGTGNTEAFF,TGTGCCTGGAGCGGGACAGGGAACACTGAAGCTTTCTTT
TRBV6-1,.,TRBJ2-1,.,CASSQGQPPSYNEQFF,TGTGCCAGCAGCCAAGGACAGCCACCCTCCTACAATGAGCAGTTCTTC
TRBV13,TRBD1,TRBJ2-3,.,CASSSPFLTGPDTQYF,TGTGCCAGCAGCTCTCCGTTCTTGACAGGGCCAGATACGCAGTATTTT
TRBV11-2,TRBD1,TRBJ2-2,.,CASSLVGGQGNTGELFF,TGTGCCAGCAGCTTAGTGGGGGGACAGGGGAACACCGGGGAGCTGTTTTTT
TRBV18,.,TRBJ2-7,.,CASSLWDRDYEQYF,TGTGCCAGCTCGCTTTGGGACCGAGACTACGAGCAGTACTTC
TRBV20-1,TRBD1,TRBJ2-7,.,CSADRVYEQYF,TGCAGTGCTGACAGGGTCTACGAGCAGTACTTC
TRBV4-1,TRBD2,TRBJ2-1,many,CASSQDHAGLGLAGSYNEQFF,TGCGCCAGCAGCCAAGATCATGCGGGCCTTGGGCTAGCGGGCTCCTACAATGAGCAGTTCTTC
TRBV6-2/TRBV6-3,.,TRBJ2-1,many,CASSYSRWVNEQFF,TGTGCCAGCAGTTACTCGAGATGGGTCAATGAGCAGTTCTTC
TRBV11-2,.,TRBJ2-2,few,CASSRDLGVTGELFF,TGTGCCAGCAGCCGTGACTTGGGGGTCACCGGGGAGCTGTTTTTT
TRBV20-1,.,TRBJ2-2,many,CSARDPQFNTGELFF,TGCAGTGCTAGAGATCCACAGTTTAACACCGGGGAGCTGTTTTTT
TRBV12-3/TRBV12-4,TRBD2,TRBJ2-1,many,CASSAVGEGYNEQFF,TGTGCCAGCAGTGCTGTGGGGGAGGGCTACAATGAGCAGTTCTTC
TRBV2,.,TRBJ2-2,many,CASSGRGPNTGELFF,TGTGCCAGCAGTGGACGGGGCCCGAACACCGGGGAGCTGTTTTTT
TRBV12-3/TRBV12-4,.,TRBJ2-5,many,CASSWRAQETQYF,TGTGCCAGCAGTTGGAGAGCACAAGAGACCCAGTACTTC
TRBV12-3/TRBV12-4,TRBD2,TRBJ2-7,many,CASSLAGGHSYEQYF,TGTGCCAGCAGCCTAGCGGGGGGGCACTCCTACGAGCAGTACTTC